Listed below are T cell receptor beta chains from one sample, sequenced in a study of blood T cell repertoires in COVID-19. Sequenced by immunoSEQ multiplex PCR; TCRdb stores in-frame clones only, minus some. The sample shows about 180,000 clones, roughly nine tenths of them seen only once. The sample was PBMCs or T cells enriched from blood (not recorded which). The receptor set was obtained from a woman aged 40-49 years with acute COVID-19. Both conserved end residues are part of each CDR3. D genes are given only for firm matches. A row's size may be missing; if present it is once, few, many or a size class.

j_call | d_call | clone_size | v_call | cdr3_aa | cdr3_nt
TRBJ1-2 | NA | NA | TRBV6-6 | CASRGGVGYGYTF | TGTGCCAGCAGGGGCGGGGTTGGCTATGGCTACACCTTC
TRBJ2-7 | NA | NA | TRBV7-8 | CASSLGLDEQYF | TGTGCCAGCAGCTTAGGGTTAGACGAGCAGTACTTC
TRBJ2-7 | NA | NA | TRBV5-1 | CASSLVAGEGEEQYF | TGCGCCAGCAGCTTGGTTGCAGGGGAGGGCGAAGAGCAGTACTTC
TRBJ1-3 | NA | NA | TRBV7-2 | CASSFGQSGNTIYF | TGTGCCAGCAGCTTCGGACAAAGTGGAAACACCATATATTTT
TRBJ2-7 | NA | NA | TRBV5-8 | CASSLAPSASYEQYF | TGTGCCAGCAGCTTGGCTCCCTCAGCGAGCTACGAGCAGTACTTC
TRBJ2-1 | TRBD2 | NA | TRBV7-3 | CASSQGLARYNEQFF | TGTGCCAGCAGCCAGGGACTAGCCCGTTACAATGAGCAGTTCTTC
TRBJ2-2 | NA | NA | TRBV9 | CASSVGTNTGELFF | TGTGCCAGCAGCGTAGGGACAAACACCGGGGAGCTGTTTTTT
TRBJ1-1 | TRBD1 | NA | TRBV30 | CAWSRQGSTEAFF | TGTGCCTGGAGTAGACAGGGATCGACTGAAGCTTTCTTT
TRBJ2-7 | NA | once | TRBV6-5 | CASRIEAVPYAEQYF | TGTGCCAGCAGAATCGAAGCCGTCCCTTATGCCGAGCAGTACTTC
TRBJ2-5 | NA | NA | TRBV5-1 | CASSSELWGGRETQYF | TGCGCCAGCAGCTCGGAGCTCTGGGGAGGTAGGGAGACCCAGTACTTC
TRBJ2-2 | TRBD1 | NA | TRBV4-1 | CASSQERNRGNANTGELFF | TGCGCCAGCAGCCAAGAAAGAAACAGGGGGAACGCGAACACCGGGGAGCTGTTTTTT
TRBJ2-7 | TRBD2 | NA | TRBV6-5 | CASSYAPSGRNYEQYF | TGTGCCAGCAGTTACGCGCCTAGCGGGCGGAACTACGAGCAGTACTTC
TRBJ1-1 | NA | NA | TRBV19 | CASSLSLNTEAFF | TGTGCCAGTAGTTTATCTCTGAACACTGAAGCTTTCTTT
TRBJ1-2 | TRBD1 | NA | TRBV29-1 | CSVFGTGYGYTF | TGCAGCGTTTTTGGGACAGGGTACGGCTACACCTTC
TRBJ2-7 | TRBD1 | NA | TRBV10-3 | CAISVGPGQAQPRGYEQYF | TGTGCCATCAGTGTGGGCCCCGGACAGGCCCAACCCCGGGGCTACGAGCAGTACTTC
TRBJ1-1 | NA | NA | TRBV7-9 | CASSSSGLLISEAFF | TGTGCCAGCAGCTCTAGCGGACTACTTATATCTGAAGCTTTCTTT
TRBJ2-2 | TRBD1 | once | TRBV5-1 | CASSRGQGNGELFF | TGCGCCAGCAGCCGGGGACAGGGTAACGGGGAGCTGTTTTTT
TRBJ2-3 | NA | NA | TRBV12-3/TRBV12-4 | CASSFGTDTQYF | TGTGCCAGCAGTTTCGGCACAGATACGCAGTATTTT
TRBJ1-4 | TRBD1 | NA | TRBV4-2 | CASSRTGDTNEKLFF | TGTGCCAGCAGCCGAACAGGGGACACTAATGAAAAACTGTTTTTT
TRBJ2-1 | TRBD2 | NA | TRBV7-9 | CASSLLPSGFEQFF | TGTGCCAGCAGCTTACTTCCTAGCGGGTTTGAGCAGTTCTTC
TRBJ2-7 | NA | NA | TRBV28 | CASSIQGSYEQYF | TGTGCCAGCAGTATCCAGGGTTCGTACGAGCAGTACTTC
TRBJ2-3 | TRBD2 | once | TRBV19 | CASSIVLPSGGTDTQYF | TGTGCCAGTAGTATAGTCCTTCCTAGCGGGGGGACAGATACGCAGTATTTT
TRBJ1-1 | NA | NA | TRBV12-3/TRBV12-4 | CASSPARGSEAFF | TGTGCCAGCAGTCCCGCCCGAGGGAGCGAAGCTTTCTTT
TRBJ2-1 | TRBD2 | NA | TRBV9 | CASSVVVAGVLNEQFF | TGTGCCAGCAGCGTAGTTGTAGCGGGAGTTCTCAATGAGCAGTTCTTC
TRBJ2-1 | NA | NA | TRBV30 | CAWSGEWSSYNEQFF | TGTGCCTGGAGTGGAGAATGGAGCTCCTACAATGAGCAGTTCTTC
TRBJ2-5 | NA | NA | TRBV9 | CASSVGGQNQETQYF | TGTGCCAGCAGCGTAGGAGGACAGAACCAAGAGACCCAGTACTTC
TRBJ1-4 | TRBD1 | NA | TRBV3-1/TRBV3-2 | CASSQPQGAGEKLFF | TGTGCCAGCAGCCAGCCACAGGGGGCTGGTGAAAAACTGTTTTTT
TRBJ2-1 | TRBD2 | once | TRBV7-8 | CASSPWTSGSRNEQFF | TGTGCCAGCAGCCCCTGGACTAGCGGGAGTAGGAATGAGCAGTTCTTC
TRBJ1-6 | NA | NA | TRBV28 | CASSGGDSYNSPLHF | TGTGCCAGCAGCGGGGGGGACTCCTATAATTCACCCCTCCACTTT
TRBJ1-6 | TRBD1 | few | TRBV3-1/TRBV3-2 | CASSQEGQGGGVGALHF | TGTGCCAGCAGCCAAGAAGGACAGGGTGGGGGAGTTGGAGCCCTCCACTTT
TRBJ2-5 | TRBD1 | NA | TRBV9 | CASSSRPGQEETQYF | TGTGCCAGCAGCTCACGACCTGGACAGGAAGAGACCCAGTACTTC
TRBJ1-1 | NA | NA | TRBV6-5 | CASRYQVNTEAFF | TGTGCCAGCCGTTATCAGGTGAACACTGAAGCTTTCTTT
TRBJ2-7 | TRBD2 | NA | TRBV9 | CASSVEGGLYEQYF | TGTGCCAGCAGCGTAGAGGGAGGGCTCTACGAGCAGTACTTC
TRBJ2-2 | TRBD2 | NA | TRBV2 | CASSEWSLAGDTGELFF | TGTGCCAGCAGTGAATGGTCCCTAGCGGGGGACACCGGGGAGCTGTTTTTT
TRBJ2-7 | NA | NA | TRBV4-1 | CASSQGRGRAYEQYF | TGCGCCAGCAGCCAAGGCAGGGGAAGGGCCTACGAGCAGTACTTC
TRBJ2-1 | TRBD2 | NA | TRBV19 | CASAGLAGGLSYNEQFF | TGTGCCAGTGCAGGACTAGCGGGGGGTCTCTCCTACAATGAGCAGTTCTTC
TRBJ1-1 | TRBD1 | NA | TRBV28 | CASSPGGGTGAVNTEAFF | TGTGCCAGCAGTCCAGGAGGGGGGACAGGGGCCGTGAACACTGAAGCTTTCTTT
TRBJ2-2 | NA | NA | TRBV4-1 | CALSREEIDTGELFF | TGCGCCCTCAGCAGGGAAGAGATCGACACCGGGGAGCTGTTTTTT
TRBJ1-1 | NA | NA | TRBV28 | CASSPQGDTEAFF | TGTGCCAGCAGTCCACAGGGTGACACTGAAGCTTTCTTT
TRBJ2-5 | TRBD1 | once | TRBV15 | CATSTGQNRGLQETQYF | TGTGCCACCAGCACAGGACAAAACAGGGGCCTTCAAGAGACCCAGTACTTC
TRBJ1-6 | NA | NA | TRBV27 | CASSLYGGGSYNSPLHF | TGTGCCAGCAGTTTATACGGCGGCGGCTCCTATAATTCACCCCTCCACTTT
TRBJ1-3 | TRBD1 | NA | TRBV7-8 | CASSQGQGAYSGNTIYF | TGTGCCAGCAGCCAGGGACAGGGAGCCTACTCTGGAAACACCATATATTTT
TRBJ2-1 | TRBD2 | NA | TRBV28 | CASSGTSGSSYNEQFF | TGTGCCAGCAGTGGGACTAGCGGCAGCTCCTACAATGAGCAGTTCTTC
TRBJ2-1 | TRBD1 | NA | TRBV6-4 | CASSDRGDRENNEQFF | TGTGCCAGCAGTGATAGGGGGGACAGGGAGAACAATGAGCAGTTCTTC
TRBJ2-2 | TRBD2 | NA | TRBV9 | CASSVATSLNTGELFF | TGTGCCAGCAGCGTGGCGACTAGCCTGAACACCGGGGAGCTGTTTTTT